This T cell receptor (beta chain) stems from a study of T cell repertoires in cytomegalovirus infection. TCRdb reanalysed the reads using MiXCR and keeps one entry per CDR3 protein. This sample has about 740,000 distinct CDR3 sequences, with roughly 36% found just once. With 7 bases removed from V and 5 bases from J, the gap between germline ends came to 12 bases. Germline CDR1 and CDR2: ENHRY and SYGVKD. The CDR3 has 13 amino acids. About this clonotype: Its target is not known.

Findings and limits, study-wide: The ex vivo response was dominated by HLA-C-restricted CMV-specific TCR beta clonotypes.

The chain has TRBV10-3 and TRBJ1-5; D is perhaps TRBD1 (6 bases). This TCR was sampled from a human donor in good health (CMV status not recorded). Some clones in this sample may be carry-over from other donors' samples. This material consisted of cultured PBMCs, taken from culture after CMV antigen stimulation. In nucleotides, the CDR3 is TGTGCCATCACTCAGGACAGCTATCAGCCCCAGCATTTT. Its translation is CAITQDSYQPQHF.